This T cell receptor (beta chain) was sequenced during a study of cytomegalovirus exposure and HLA in healthy donors. Study observations and caveats: Some V segments, TRBV6-2 and TRBV6-3 among them, were indistinguishable and were therefore excluded. Reportedly, cytomegalovirus status was diagnosed with high sensitivity and specificity. V- and J-gene trimming of TCR beta was linked (in a later analysis) to a missense DCLRE1C variant.

Vbeta (60) and Jbeta (13) primers were used in the PCR. TCRdb's copy holds only in-frame clones and misses some; the assay was immunoSEQ multiplex PCR. The table shows under 200,000 clones, with roughly 83% occurring only once. The CDR3 loop spans 18 amino acids. The germline V and J ends were trimmed by 0 bases and 4 bases, with 19 bases remaining between them. Germline V gene lookup returns CDR1 MGHRA and CDR2 YSYEKL. The sample holds a few counts of this clone. The antigen is unknown. This TCR was recovered from a male donor in good health and CMV-seropositive. The chain employs TRBV4-1 and TRBJ2-1; D unresolved. What was sequenced was PBMCs. The CDR3 DNA is TGCGCCAGCAGCCAAGAAGGTAGCCCAGTGTCTTCTTACAATGAGCAGTTCTTC. Amino acid sequence: CASSQEGSPVSSYNEQFF.